This T cell receptor beta chain was sequenced during a study of technical replicates of blood from a few donors. The CDR3 runs 13 residues. The V end was cut by 6 bases, the J end by 2 bases, with 10 bases between. Germline V gene data show CDR1 as LNHDA and CDR2 as SQIVND (reference sequence). Measured with immunoSEQ multiplex PCR; TCRdb has only the in-frame clones, and not every one. This sample has 80,000 or so clones, with approximately 96% found just once. This sequence joins TRBV19 and TRBJ1-1; D remains unclear. Sequencing input: T cells isolated from PBMCs. This clonotype was sampled from a human donor in good health. In DNA form, the CDR3 reads TGTGCCAGTAGCCTAACAGCTAACACTGAAGCTTTCTTT. Protein product: CASSLTANTEAFF.